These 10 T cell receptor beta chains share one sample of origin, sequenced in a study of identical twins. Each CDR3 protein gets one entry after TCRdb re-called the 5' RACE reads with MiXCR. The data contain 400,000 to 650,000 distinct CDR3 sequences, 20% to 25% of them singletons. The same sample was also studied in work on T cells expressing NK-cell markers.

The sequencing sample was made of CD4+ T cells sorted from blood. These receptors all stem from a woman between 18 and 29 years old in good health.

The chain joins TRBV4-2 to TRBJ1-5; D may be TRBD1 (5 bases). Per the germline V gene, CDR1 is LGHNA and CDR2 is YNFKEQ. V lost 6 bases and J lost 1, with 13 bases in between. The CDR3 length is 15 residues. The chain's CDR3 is CASSPHPGSNQPQHF. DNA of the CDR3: TGTGCCAGCAGTCCCCACCCAGGGAGCAATCAGCCCCAGCATTTT.

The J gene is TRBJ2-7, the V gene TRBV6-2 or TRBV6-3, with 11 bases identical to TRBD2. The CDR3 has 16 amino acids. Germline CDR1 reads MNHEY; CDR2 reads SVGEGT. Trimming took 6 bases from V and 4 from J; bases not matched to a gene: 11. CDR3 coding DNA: TGTGCCAGCAGCCTCTTTGGGACTAGCGGACTGTACGAGCAGTACTTC. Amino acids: CASSLFGTSGLYEQYF.

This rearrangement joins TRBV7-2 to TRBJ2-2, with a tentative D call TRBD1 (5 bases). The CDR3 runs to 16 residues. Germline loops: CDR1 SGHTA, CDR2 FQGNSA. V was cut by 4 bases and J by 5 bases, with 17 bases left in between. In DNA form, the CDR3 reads TGTGCCAGCAGCTCCCGGGTTAGGGGTGGTACCGGGGAGCTGTTTTTT. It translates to CASSSRVRGGTGELFF.

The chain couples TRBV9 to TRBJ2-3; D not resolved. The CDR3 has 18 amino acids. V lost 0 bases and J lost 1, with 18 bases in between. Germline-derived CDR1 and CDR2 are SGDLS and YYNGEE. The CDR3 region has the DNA TGTGCCAGCAGCGTAGAGGGCGGCGGACCTTTGGGCACAGATACGCAGTATTTT. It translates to CASSVEGGGPLGTDTQYF.

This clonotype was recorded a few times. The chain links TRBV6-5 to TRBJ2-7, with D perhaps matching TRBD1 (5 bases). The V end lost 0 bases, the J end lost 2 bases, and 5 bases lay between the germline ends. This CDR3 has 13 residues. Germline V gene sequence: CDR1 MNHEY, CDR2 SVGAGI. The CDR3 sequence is CASSYSQAYEQYF. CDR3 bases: TGTGCCAGCAGTTACTCACAGGCCTACGAGCAGTACTTC.

The CDR3, as DNA: TGTGCCAGCTCACGGGACCCGACGACTGAAAAACTGTTTTTT. It is translated as CASSRDPTTEKLFF. This sequence joins TRBV18 and TRBJ1-4, with TRBD1 as a possible D gene (5 bases). Trimming removed 4 bases at V and 7 bases at J, with 13 bases between. CDR3 length: 14 residues. CDR1 and CDR2 from the germline V gene are KGHSH and LQKENI.

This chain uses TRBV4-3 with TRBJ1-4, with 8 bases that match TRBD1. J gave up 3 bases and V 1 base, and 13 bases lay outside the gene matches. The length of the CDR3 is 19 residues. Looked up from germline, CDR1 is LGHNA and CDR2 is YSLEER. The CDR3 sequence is CASSQGARTGQASNEKLFF. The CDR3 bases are TGCGCCAGCAGCCAAGGTGCCAGGACAGGGCAAGCTTCTAATGAAAAACTGTTTTTT.

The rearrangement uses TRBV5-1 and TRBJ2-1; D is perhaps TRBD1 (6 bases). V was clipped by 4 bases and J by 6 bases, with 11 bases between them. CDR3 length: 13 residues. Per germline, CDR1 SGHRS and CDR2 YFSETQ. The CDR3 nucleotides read TGCGCCAGCAGCCATGGGGGCAGCAATGAGCAGTTCTTC. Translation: CASSHGGSNEQFF.

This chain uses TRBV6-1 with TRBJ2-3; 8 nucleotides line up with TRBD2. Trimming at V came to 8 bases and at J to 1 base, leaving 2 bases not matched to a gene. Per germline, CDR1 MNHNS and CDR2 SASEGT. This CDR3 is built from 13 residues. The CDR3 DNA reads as TGTGCCAGCCTTAGCGGGGGCACAGATACGCAGTATTTT. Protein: CASLSGGTDTQYF.

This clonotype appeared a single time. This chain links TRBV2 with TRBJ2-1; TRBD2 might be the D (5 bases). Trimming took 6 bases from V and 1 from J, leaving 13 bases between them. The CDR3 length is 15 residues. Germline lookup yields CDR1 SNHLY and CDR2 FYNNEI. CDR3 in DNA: TGTGCCAGCAGCCCCCGCGGGCAGTCCTACAATGAGCAGTTCTTC. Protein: CASSPRGQSYNEQFF. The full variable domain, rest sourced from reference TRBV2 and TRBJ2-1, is EPEVTQTPSHQVTQMGQEVILRCVPISNHLYFYWYRQILGQKVEFLVSFYNNEISEKSEIFDDQFSVERPDGSNFTLKIRSTKLEDSAMYFCASSPRGQSYNEQFFGPGTRLTVL.